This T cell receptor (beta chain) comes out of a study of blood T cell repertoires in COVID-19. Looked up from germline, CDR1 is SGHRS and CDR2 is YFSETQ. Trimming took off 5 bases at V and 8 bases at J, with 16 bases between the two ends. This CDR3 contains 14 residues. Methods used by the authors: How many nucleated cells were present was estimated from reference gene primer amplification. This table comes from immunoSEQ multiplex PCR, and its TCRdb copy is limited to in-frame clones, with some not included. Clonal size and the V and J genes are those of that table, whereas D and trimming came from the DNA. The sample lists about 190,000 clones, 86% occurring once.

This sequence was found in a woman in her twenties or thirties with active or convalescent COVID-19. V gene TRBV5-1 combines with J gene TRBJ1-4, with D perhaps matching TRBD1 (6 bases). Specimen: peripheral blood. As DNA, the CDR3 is TGCGCCAGCAGACCCACTGGGACATTCGAAAAACTGTTTTTT. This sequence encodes CASRPTGTFEKLFF.